This T cell receptor (beta chain) stems from a study of cytomegalovirus exposure and HLA in healthy donors. Worth noting for this clone: The target antigen is unknown.

The study, taken as a whole, reports: Across donors, sequencing depth was assumed by presence/absence analyses to be roughly uniform.

60 Vbeta and 13 Jbeta primers were used in PCR. Profiling relied on immunoSEQ multiplex PCR, and the TCRdb table lists in-frame clones only, not all of them. The sample has 180,000 or so clones, roughly four fifths seen once. The specimen sequenced was PBMCs. The clonotype originates from a woman under 40 in good health and CMV-seropositive.

The CDR3: CAGAENLNSPLHF. In DNA, the CDR3 is TGTGCCGGTGCCGAGAATTTAAATTCACCCCTCCACTTT. The chain links TRBV2 to TRBJ1-6; D call uncertain. The germline CDR1 and CDR2 sequences are SNHLY and FYNNEI. V shed 11 bases and J shed 7 bases, with 15 bases lying between them. This CDR3 comprises 13 residues.